A single T cell receptor beta chain is shown here with its context. Authors' processing steps: The authors estimated nucleated cell counts from reference gene primer amplification. Produced via immunoSEQ multiplex PCR; TCRdb's table is partial and in-frame only. V, J and clone size derive from that table, while D and trimming were established from the DNA sequence. The sample consists of around 320,000 clones, about nine tenths of them appearing once. The data were obtained in a study of blood T cell repertoires in COVID-19. Study-level information: Acute-phase and convalescent COVID-19 samples originated in the United States, Italy and Spain.

The CDR3 sequence is 16 residues long. Trimming removed 0 bases from V and 0 bases from J, with 7 bases in between. Germline V lookup: CDR1 SGHNT, CDR2 YYREEE (reference sequence). The TCR comes from a man in his late teens or twenties with active or convalescent COVID-19. What was sequenced was peripheral blood. V gene TRBV5-4 combines with J gene TRBJ2-6; D perhaps matches TRBD1 (6 bases). The DNA of the CDR3 is TGTGCCAGCAGCTTGGCAGGGGTCTCTGGGGCCAACGTCCTGACTTTC. Its translation: CASSLAGVSGANVLTF.